Listed below are T cell receptor beta chains from one sample, sequenced in a study of cytomegalovirus exposure and HLA in healthy donors. Using immunoSEQ multiplex PCR, the repertoire was profiled, and TCRdb retains in-frame clones only, with some absent. Of approximately 110,000 clones listed, roughly 80% are singletons. Sequencing was done on a sample of PBMCs. These receptors all come from a man aged 30 to 45 in good health and CMV-seropositive. Each CDR3 is given with its conserved first and last residue. D genes are given only for firm matches. Clone sizes are given selectively: once, few, many, or a class where the clone is expanded.

CASSFLGQETWNYGYTF,TGTGCCAGCAGCTTTTTGGGACAGGAAACCTGGAACTATGGCTACACCTTC,once,TRBV5-5,TRBJ1-2,TRBD1
CASSLGAGSNYGYTF,TGCGCCAGCAGCTTGGGGGCAGGATCAAACTATGGCTACACCTTC,-,TRBV5-1,TRBJ1-2,-
CASRWGVGANVLTF,TGTGCCAGCCGCTGGGGGGTTGGGGCCAACGTCCTGACTTTC,-,TRBV5-6,TRBJ2-6,-
CASSWGTGDYGYTF,TGTGCCAGCAGCTGGGGGACAGGAGATTATGGCTACACCTTC,-,TRBV11-2,TRBJ1-2,TRBD1
CASSPAEAPTEAFF,TGTGCCAGCAGCCCCGCGGAGGCGCCCACTGAAGCTTTCTTT,-,TRBV7-8,TRBJ1-1,-
CASSLGQGVREQYF,TGTGCCAGCAGCCTGGGACAGGGGGTGAGGGAGCAGTACTTC,once,TRBV5-6,TRBJ2-7,TRBD1
CASRAWEQYF,TGTGCCAGCAGGGCCTGGGAGCAGTACTTC,-,TRBV27,TRBJ2-7,-
CASSYDRGREETQYF,TGCGCCAGCAGCTACGACAGGGGGCGTGAAGAGACCCAGTACTTC,-,TRBV5-1,TRBJ2-5,TRBD1
CASSSPGYEQYF,TGTGCCAGTAGCTCCCCCGGGTACGAGCAGTACTTC,-,TRBV19,TRBJ2-7,-
CAWSVAPREWVGNTIYF,TGTGCCTGGAGTGTAGCCCCGCGGGAGTGGGTTGGAAACACCATATATTTT,-,TRBV30,TRBJ1-3,-
CASSQEPGRDAEYGYTF,TGCGCCAGCAGCCAGGAACCGGGAAGGGATGCTGAGTATGGCTACACCTTC,-,TRBV4-3,TRBJ1-2,-
CSATKNREDTEAFF,TGCAGCGCCACGAAAAACAGGGAAGACACTGAAGCTTTCTTT,once,TRBV29-1,TRBJ1-1,-
CAWRQGGSIKQYF,TGTGCCTGGAGACAGGGTGGGTCGATCAAGCAGTACTTC,-,TRBV30,TRBJ2-7,-
CASQEGSTDTQYF,TGTGCCAGCCAGGAGGGCAGCACAGATACGCAGTATTTT,-,TRBV6-1,TRBJ2-3,-
CASSERSYSNQPQHF,TGTGCCAGCAGTGAACGGAGCTATAGCAATCAGCCCCAGCATTTT,-,TRBV2,TRBJ1-5,-
CASSTRGWGEDEQFF,TGTGCCAGCAGCACCAGAGGGTGGGGGGAAGATGAGCAGTTCTTC,-,TRBV21-1,TRBJ2-1,-
CASSYSARQPTDTQYF,TGTGCCAGCAGTTACTCCGCGAGACAGCCCACAGATACGCAGTATTTT,-,TRBV6-5,TRBJ2-3,-
CASSSGQGVTGELFF,TGTGCCAGCAGCTCCGGACAGGGGGTTACCGGGGAGCTGTTTTTT,-,TRBV11-2,TRBJ2-2,TRBD1
CSGGGALGDTQYF,TGCAGCGGCGGGGGGGCCCTCGGAGATACGCAGTATTTT,-,TRBV29-1,TRBJ2-3,TRBD2
CASSAAGGLQETQYF,TGTGCCAGCAGTGCCGCGGGGGGCCTCCAAGAGACCCAGTACTTC,-,TRBV25-1,TRBJ2-5,TRBD2
CASSQGELISGANVLTF,TGCGCCAGCAGCCAAGGCGAGTTGATCTCTGGGGCCAACGTCCTGACTTTC,-,TRBV4-3,TRBJ2-6,-
CASSSPGVQETQYF,TGTGCCAGCAGCTCACCGGGGGTCCAAGAGACCCAGTACTTC,-,TRBV7-2,TRBJ2-5,-
CAISEEGGHGYTF,TGTGCCATCAGTGAGGAAGGGGGCCATGGCTACACCTTC,-,TRBV10-3,TRBJ1-2,TRBD1
CASSQGQSYEQYF,TGTGCCAGCAGTCAAGGACAGTCCTACGAGCAGTACTTC,-,TRBV28,TRBJ2-7,-
CASSFGTRVDTQYF,TGTGCCAGCAGCTTCGGGACTAGAGTAGATACGCAGTATTTT,once,TRBV5-4,TRBJ2-3,TRBD2
CASSYSPSGANYGYTF,TGTGCCAGCAGTTACTCTCCCTCTGGAGCCAACTATGGCTACACCTTC,-,TRBV6-5,TRBJ1-2,-
CASRLGTGGNYGYTF,TGTGCCAGCAGACTCGGGACAGGGGGGAACTATGGCTACACCTTC,once,TRBV6-1,TRBJ1-2,TRBD1
CSVGQNTEAFF,TGCAGTGTGGGCCAGAACACTGAAGCTTTCTTT,-,TRBV20-1,TRBJ1-1,-
CASSYSAGGREQYF,TGTGCCAGCAGTTACTCGGCAGGGGGTCGCGAGCAGTACTTC,-,TRBV6-5,TRBJ2-7,TRBD1
CASSPTSPGGELFF,TGTGCCAGCAGCCCTACCAGTCCGGGCGGGGAGCTGTTTTTT,-,TRBV6-5,TRBJ2-2,-
CASRLGVRGGTGIHEQYF,TGTGCAAGTCGCTTAGGCGTAAGGGGGGGGACAGGGATCCACGAGCAGTACTTC,-,TRBV12-2,TRBJ2-7,-
CASSQERNGGYEQYF,TGCGCCAGCAGCCAAGAGAGGAACGGAGGCTACGAGCAGTACTTC,few,TRBV4-1,TRBJ2-7,-
CASSTIGGSPLHF,TGTGCCAGCAGTACTATCGGAGGGTCACCCCTCCACTTT,-,TRBV7-3,TRBJ1-6,-
CASSFGRREVYEQYF,TGTGCCAGCAGCTTCGGACGCCGGGAGGTCTACGAGCAGTACTTC,-,TRBV5-6,TRBJ2-7,TRBD2
CASSPIRDDGYTF,TGCGCCAGCAGCCCAATTCGAGATGATGGCTACACCTTC,-,TRBV5-1,TRBJ1-2,-
CASRGTGHTGELFF,TGTGCCAGCAGGGGGACAGGCCACACCGGGGAGCTGTTTTTT,once,TRBV28,TRBJ2-2,TRBD1
CASSPGQGLETQYF,TGTGCCAGCAGCCCGGGACAGGGACTCGAGACCCAGTACTTC,-,TRBV7-8,TRBJ2-5,TRBD1
CSVDGQGNTEAFF,TGCAGCGTCGATGGACAGGGGAACACTGAAGCTTTCTTT,-,TRBV29-1,TRBJ1-1,TRBD1
CASSLTRGNKGTYNEQFF,TGTGCCAGCAGTTTAACTCGGGGTAACAAAGGGACCTACAATGAGCAGTTCTTC,-,TRBV27,TRBJ2-1,-
CASSKTTGEQYF,TGTGCCAGCAGCAAAACAACGGGCGAGCAGTACTTC,-,TRBV28,TRBJ2-7,-
CAWSGTSGGGDTQYF,TGTGCCTGGAGTGGGACTAGCGGGGGGGGAGATACGCAGTATTTT,-,TRBV30,TRBJ2-3,TRBD2
CAIGGGGTTYEQYF,TGTGCCATCGGGGGTGGGGGGACCACCTACGAGCAGTACTTC,-,TRBV10-3,TRBJ2-7,-
CAWSFQGERGQPQHF,TGTGCCTGGAGTTTTCAGGGGGAGAGGGGTCAGCCCCAGCATTTT,-,TRBV30,TRBJ1-5,TRBD1
CASSLMSGNTEAFF,TGCGCCAGCAGCTTGATGAGCGGGAACACTGAAGCTTTCTTT,-,TRBV5-1,TRBJ1-1,-
CASSLAYQGFYNSPLHF,TGTGCCAGCAGCTTAGCATACCAGGGGTTCTATAATTCACCCCTCCACTTT,-,TRBV7-8,TRBJ1-6,-
CASSQGAGTEAFF,TGCGCCAGCAGCCAGGGGGCTGGCACTGAAGCTTTCTTT,-,TRBV4-1,TRBJ1-1,-
CASSVARQGYTDTQYF,TGTGCCAGCAGCGTAGCGCGACAGGGCTACACAGATACGCAGTATTTT,once,TRBV9,TRBJ2-3,TRBD1
CSERQAPLNTQYF,TGCAGCGAAAGACAGGCGCCCTTGAATACGCAGTATTTT,-,TRBV29-1,TRBJ2-3,-
CASNLFRDTEAFF,TGTGCCAGCAACCTATTTCGGGACACTGAAGCTTTCTTT,few,TRBV7-8,TRBJ1-1,-
CASSLVTGSFGNQPQHF,TGCGCCAGCAGCTTGGTTACTGGGAGCTTTGGCAATCAGCCCCAGCATTTT,-,TRBV5-1,TRBJ1-5,-